One T cell receptor (beta chain) is described in this entry. It may be a read error: a sequence one base away is much more abundant. The CDR3 carries no conserved terminal phenylalanine or tryptophan, so it likely arises from a read error. This specimen belongs to a study of tumor and adjacent non-tumor tissue in lung cancer. The library came from three nested PCR rounds adapted from ARM-PCR protocols. TCRdb used MiXCR to reprocess the multiplex PCR reads, holding one entry per CDR3 protein. Here the sample spans 60,000 to 90,000 distinct CDR3 sequences, 60% to 85% being singletons. No cell sorting was done before RNA was extracted from the tissue. This TCR was recovered from a woman aged 45-59 years with non-small cell lung cancer. Material: lung tumor tissue.

CDR3 amino acids: CASSPGLAGTSYEQYS. In DNA, the CDR3 is TGTGCCAGCAGCCCGGGACTAGCGGGAACATCCTACGAGCAGTACTCC. The rearrangement joins TRBV7-8 to TRBJ2-7; 13 bases agree with TRBD2. Germline lookup yields CDR1 SGHVS and CDR2 FQNEAQ. This CDR3 has 16 residues. Trimming at V came to 5 bases and at J to 1 base, leaving 5 bases not matched to a gene.